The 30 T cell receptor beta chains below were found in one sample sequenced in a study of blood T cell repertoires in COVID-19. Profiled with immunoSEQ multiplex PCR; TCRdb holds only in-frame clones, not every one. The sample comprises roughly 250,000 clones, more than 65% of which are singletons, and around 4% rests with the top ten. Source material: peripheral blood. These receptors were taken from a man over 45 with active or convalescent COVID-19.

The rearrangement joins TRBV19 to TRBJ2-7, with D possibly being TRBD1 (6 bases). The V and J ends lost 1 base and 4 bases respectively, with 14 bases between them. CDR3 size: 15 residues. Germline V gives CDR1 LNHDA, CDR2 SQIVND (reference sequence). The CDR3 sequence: CASSIGQANSYEQYF. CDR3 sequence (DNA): TGTGCCAGTAGTATAGGACAGGCTAACAGTTACGAGCAGTACTTC.

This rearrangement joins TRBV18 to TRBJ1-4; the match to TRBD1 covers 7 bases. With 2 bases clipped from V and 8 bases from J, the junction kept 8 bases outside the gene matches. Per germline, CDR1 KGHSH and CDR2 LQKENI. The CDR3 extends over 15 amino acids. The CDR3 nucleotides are TGTGCCAGCTCACCATCAGGGGGTCAAGGGGAAAAACTGTTTTTT. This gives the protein CASSPSGGQGEKLFF.

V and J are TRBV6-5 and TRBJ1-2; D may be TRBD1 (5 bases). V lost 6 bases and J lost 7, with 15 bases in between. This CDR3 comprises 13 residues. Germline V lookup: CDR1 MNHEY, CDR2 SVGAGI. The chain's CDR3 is CASRGAGRGGYTF. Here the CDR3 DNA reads TGTGCCAGCAGAGGGGCAGGCCGTGGTGGCTACACCTTC.

The CDR3 here is CASSVLAGGNTDTQYF. The CDR3 DNA follows: TGTGCCAGCAGCGTACTAGCGGGGGGGAATACAGATACGCAGTATTTT. The rearrangement links TRBV7-2 to TRBJ2-3; 13 bases align to TRBD2. The CDR3 is 16 amino acids. Germline CDR1 reads SGHTA; CDR2 reads FQGNSA. After removal of 5 bases from V and 3 bases from J, the junction contained 5 bases not matched to a gene.

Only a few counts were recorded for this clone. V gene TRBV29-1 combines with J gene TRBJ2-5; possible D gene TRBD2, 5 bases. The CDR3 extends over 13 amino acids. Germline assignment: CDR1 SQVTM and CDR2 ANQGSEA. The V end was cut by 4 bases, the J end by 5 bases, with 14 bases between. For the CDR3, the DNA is TGCAGCGTTGTCTCACCTAGCCGGGAGACCCAGTACTTC. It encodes CSVVSPSRETQYF.

The DNA of the CDR3 is TGTGCCAGCTCCCCGGGACAGGGCTCCTACAATGAGCAGTTCTTC. Its protein product is CASSPGQGSYNEQFF. The chain uses TRBV18 and TRBJ2-1; TRBD1 matches at 9 bases. Looked up from germline, CDR1 is KGHSH and CDR2 is LQKENI. The V and J ends lost 6 bases and 0 bases, in that order; junction bases with no gene match: 3. This CDR3 has 15 amino acids.

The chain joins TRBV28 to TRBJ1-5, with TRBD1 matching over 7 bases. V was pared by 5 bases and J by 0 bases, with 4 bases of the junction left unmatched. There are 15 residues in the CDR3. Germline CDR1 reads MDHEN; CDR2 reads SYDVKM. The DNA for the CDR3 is TGTGCCAGCAGTCATACAGGGGTTAGCAATCAGCCCCAGCATTTT. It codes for CASSHTGVSNQPQHF.

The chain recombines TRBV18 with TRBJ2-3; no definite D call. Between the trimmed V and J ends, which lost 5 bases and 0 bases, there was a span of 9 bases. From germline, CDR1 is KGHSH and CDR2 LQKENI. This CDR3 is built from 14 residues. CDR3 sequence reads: CASSAELSTDTQYF. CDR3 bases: TGTGCCAGCTCAGCTGAACTTAGCACAGATACGCAGTATTTT. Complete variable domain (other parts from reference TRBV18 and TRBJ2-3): NAGVMQNPRHLVRRRGQEARLRCSPMKGHSHVYWYRQLPEEGLKFMVYLQKENIIDESGMPKERFSAEFPKEGPSILRIQQVVRGDSAAYFCASSAELSTDTQYFGPGTRLTVL.

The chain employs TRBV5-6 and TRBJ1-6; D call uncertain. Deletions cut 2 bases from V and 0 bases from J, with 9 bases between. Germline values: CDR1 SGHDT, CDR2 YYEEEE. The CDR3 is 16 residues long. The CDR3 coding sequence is TGTGCCAGCAGCTTCCGATCTAGCTCCTATAATTCACCCCTCCACTTT. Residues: CASSFRSSSYNSPLHF.

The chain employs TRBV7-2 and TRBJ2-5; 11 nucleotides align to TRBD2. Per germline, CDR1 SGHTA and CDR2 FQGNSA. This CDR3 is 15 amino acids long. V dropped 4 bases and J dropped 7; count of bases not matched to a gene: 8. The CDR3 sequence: CASSYLGTSGGTQYF. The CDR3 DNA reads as TGTGCCAGCAGCTACCTAGGGACTAGCGGCGGGACCCAGTACTTC.

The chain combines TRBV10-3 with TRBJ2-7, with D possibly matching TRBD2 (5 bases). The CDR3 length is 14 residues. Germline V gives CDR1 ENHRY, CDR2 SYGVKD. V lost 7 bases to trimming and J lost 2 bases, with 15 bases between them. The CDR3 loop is CAINSKLETYEQYF. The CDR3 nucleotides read TGTGCCATCAATAGTAAACTAGAAACCTACGAGCAGTACTTC.

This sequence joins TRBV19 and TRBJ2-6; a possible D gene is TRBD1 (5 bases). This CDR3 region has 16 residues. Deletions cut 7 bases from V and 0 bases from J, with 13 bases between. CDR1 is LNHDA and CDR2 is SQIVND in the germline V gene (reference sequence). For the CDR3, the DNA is TGTGCCAGTACTTTGGGGCAAATCTCTGGGGCCAACGTCCTGACTTTC. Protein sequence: CASTLGQISGANVLTF.

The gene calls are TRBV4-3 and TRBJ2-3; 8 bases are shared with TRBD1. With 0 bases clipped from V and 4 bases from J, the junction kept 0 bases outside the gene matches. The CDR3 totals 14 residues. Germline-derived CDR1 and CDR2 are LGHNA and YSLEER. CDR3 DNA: TGCGCCAGCAGCCAAGACAGGGGGCCAGATACGCAGTATTTT. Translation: CASSQDRGPDTQYF.

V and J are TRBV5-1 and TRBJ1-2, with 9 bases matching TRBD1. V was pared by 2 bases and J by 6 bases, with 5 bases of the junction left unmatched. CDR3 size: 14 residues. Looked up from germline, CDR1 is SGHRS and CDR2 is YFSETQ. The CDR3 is CASSLKQGADGYTF. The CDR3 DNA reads TGCGCCAGCAGCTTAAAACAGGGGGCGGATGGCTACACCTTC.

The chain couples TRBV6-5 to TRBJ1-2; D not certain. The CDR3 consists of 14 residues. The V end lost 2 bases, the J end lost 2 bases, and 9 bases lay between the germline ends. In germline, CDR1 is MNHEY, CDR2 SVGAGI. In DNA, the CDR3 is TGTGCCAGCAGTTACGGAGGTAGAAACTATGGCTACACCTTC. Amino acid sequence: CASSYGGRNYGYTF.

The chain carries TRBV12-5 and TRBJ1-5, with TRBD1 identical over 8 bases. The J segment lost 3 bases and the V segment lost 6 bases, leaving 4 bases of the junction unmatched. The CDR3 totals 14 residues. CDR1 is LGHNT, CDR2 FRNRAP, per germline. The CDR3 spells CASGMGQVNQPQHF. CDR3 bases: TGTGCTAGTGGGATGGGACAGGTCAATCAGCCCCAGCATTTT.

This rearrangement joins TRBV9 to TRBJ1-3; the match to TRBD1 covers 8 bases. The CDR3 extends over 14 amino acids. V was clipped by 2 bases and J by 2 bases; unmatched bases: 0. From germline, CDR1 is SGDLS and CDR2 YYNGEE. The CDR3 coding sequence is TGTGCCAGCAGCGTGGACAGGGCTGGAAACACCATATATTTT. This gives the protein CASSVDRAGNTIYF.

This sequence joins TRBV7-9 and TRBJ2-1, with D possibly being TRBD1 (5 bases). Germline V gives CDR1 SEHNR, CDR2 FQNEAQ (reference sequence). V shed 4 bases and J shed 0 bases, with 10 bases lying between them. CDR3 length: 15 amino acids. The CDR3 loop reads CASSSQGSSYNEQFF. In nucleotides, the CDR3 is TGTGCCAGCAGCTCCCAGGGTAGCTCCTACAATGAGCAGTTCTTC.

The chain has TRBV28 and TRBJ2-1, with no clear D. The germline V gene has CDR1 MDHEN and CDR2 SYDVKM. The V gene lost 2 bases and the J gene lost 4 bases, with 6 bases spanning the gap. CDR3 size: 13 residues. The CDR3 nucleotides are TGTGCCAGCAGTTTAGGCAGGTACAATGAGCAGTTCTTC. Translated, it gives CASSLGRYNEQFF. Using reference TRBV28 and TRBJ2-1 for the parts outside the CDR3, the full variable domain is DVKVTQSSRYLVKRTGEKVFLECVQDMDHENMFWYRQDPGLGLRLIYFSYDVKMKEKGDIPEGYSVSREKKERFSLILESASTNQTSMYLCASSLGRYNEQFFGPGTRLTVL.

The CDR3 is CASSLGQGFYNEQFF. The CDR3 region has the DNA TGTGCCAGCAGCTTAGGACAGGGATTTTACAATGAGCAGTTCTTC. J is TRBJ2-1 and V is TRBV7-2; 7 bases fit TRBD1. Germline lookup yields CDR1 SGHTA and CDR2 FQGNSA. This CDR3 contains 15 residues. Trimming cost V 1 base and J 4 bases; bases outside gene matches: 4.

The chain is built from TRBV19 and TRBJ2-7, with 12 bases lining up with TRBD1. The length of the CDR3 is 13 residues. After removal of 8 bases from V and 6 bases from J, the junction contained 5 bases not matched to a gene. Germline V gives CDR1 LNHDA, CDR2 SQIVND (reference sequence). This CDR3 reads CASSGQGAVEQYF. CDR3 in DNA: TGTGCCAGTTCGGGACAGGGGGCCGTCGAGCAGTACTTC.

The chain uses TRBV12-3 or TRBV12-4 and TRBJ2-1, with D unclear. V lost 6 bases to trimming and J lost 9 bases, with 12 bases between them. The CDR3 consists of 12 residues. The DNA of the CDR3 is TGTGCCAGCAGACCTCTAGAGCTTGAGCAGTTCTTC. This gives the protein CASRPLELEQFF.

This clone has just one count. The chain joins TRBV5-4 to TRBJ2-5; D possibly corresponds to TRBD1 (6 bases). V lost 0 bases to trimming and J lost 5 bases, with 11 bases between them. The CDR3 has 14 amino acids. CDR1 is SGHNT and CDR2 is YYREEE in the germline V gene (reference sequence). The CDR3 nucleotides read TGTGCCAGCAGCTTGGGGAGGCAGGGGGAGACCCAGTACTTC. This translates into CASSLGRQGETQYF.

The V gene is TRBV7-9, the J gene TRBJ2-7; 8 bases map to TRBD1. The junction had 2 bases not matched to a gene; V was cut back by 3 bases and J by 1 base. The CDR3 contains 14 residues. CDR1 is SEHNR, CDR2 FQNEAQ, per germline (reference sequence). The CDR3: CASSFGTGSYEQYF. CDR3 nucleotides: TGTGCCAGCAGCTTTGGGACAGGATCCTACGAGCAGTACTTC.

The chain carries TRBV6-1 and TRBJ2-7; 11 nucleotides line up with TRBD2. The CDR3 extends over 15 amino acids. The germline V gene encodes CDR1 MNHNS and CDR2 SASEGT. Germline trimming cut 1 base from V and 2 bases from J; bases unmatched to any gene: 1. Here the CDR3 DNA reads TGTGCCAGCAGTGAAGGACTAGCGGGGCCCTACGAGCAGTACTTC. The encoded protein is CASSEGLAGPYEQYF.

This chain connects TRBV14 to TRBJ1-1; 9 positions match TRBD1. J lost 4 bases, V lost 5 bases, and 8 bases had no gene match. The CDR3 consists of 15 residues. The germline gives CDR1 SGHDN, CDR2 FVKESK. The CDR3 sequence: CASSTTGTGSTEAFF. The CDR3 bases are TGTGCCAGCAGCACCACCGGGACAGGGTCCACTGAAGCTTTCTTT.

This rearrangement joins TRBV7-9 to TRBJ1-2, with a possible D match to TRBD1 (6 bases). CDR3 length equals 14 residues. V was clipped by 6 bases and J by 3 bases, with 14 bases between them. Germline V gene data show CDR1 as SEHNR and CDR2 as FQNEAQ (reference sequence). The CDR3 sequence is CASRQGESDYGYTF. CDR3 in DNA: TGTGCCAGCAGACAGGGAGAGTCGGACTATGGCTACACCTTC.

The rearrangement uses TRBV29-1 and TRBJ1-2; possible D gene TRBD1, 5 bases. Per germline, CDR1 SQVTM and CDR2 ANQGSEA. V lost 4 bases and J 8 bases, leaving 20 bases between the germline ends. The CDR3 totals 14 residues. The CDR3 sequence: CSVVGTLLEGGYTF. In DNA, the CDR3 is TGCAGCGTTGTCGGGACTCTCCTCGAGGGGGGCTACACCTTC. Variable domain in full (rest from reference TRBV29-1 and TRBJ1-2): SAVISQKPSRDICQRGTSLTIQCQVDSQVTMMFWYRQQPGQSLTLIATANQGSEATYESGFVIDKFPISRPNLTFSTLTVSNMSPEDSSIYLCSVVGTLLEGGYTFGSGTRLTVV.

The CDR3 here is CASSTAGTSTDTQYF. The CDR3 region has the DNA TGTGCCAGCAGCACCGCGGGGACTAGCACAGATACGCAGTATTTT. V and J are TRBV9 and TRBJ2-3; D may be TRBD2 (6 bases). The CDR3 loop spans 15 amino acids. Germline V CDR1 and CDR2: SGDLS, YYNGEE. V lost 4 bases to trimming and J lost 0 bases, with 12 bases between them.

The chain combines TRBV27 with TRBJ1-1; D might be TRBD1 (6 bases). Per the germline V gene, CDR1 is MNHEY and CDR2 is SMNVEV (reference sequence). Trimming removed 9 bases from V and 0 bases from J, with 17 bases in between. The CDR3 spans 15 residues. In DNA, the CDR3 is TGTGCCAGTAGATTAGGACAGACTATGAACACTGAAGCTTTCTTT. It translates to CASRLGQTMNTEAFF.